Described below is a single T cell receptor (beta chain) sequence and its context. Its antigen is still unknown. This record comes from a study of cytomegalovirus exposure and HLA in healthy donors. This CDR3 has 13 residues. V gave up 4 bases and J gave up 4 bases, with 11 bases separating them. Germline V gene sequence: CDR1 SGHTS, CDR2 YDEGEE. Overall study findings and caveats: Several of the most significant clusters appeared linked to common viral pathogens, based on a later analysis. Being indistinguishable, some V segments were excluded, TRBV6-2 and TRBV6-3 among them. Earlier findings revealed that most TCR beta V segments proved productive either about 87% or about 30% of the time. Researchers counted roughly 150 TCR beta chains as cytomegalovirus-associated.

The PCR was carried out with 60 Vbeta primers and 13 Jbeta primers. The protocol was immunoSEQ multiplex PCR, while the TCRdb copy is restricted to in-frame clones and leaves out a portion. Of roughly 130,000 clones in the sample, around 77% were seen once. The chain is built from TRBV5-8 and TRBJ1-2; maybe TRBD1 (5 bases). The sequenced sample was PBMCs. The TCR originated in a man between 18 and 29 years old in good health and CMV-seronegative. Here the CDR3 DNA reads TGTGCCAGCAGCAAGACAGTCGTCTATGGCTACACCTTC. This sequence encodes CASSKTVVYGYTF.